The clone carrying this TCR beta chain was seen a few times. The antigen remains unidentified. The data stem from a study of regulatory T cells in long-lasting Graves disease. Study-wide context: The criterion for persistent Graves' disease was over 5 years of antithyroid drugs with positive TSH receptor antibodies. Points from the study as a whole: Favoring TRBV28, TRBJ1-2 and TRBJ2-5 was a feature seen in persistent disease. A reduction in accuracy may have resulted from the small sample size.

Time point described: persistent/refractory GD, antithyroid drugs over 5 years with positive TRAb. Extracted RNA from PBMCs served as the source of the TCR library. EDTA tubes received roughly 9 milliliters of collected peripheral blood. Arm-PCR of CDR3 regions and iRepertoire HTBI primers were used to build TCR beta libraries. Each CDR3 protein gets one entry after TCRdb re-called the multiplex PCR reads with MiXCR. The sample consists of about 430,000 distinct CDR3 sequences, roughly a fifth of them appearing once. The germline V gene has CDR1 LNHDA and CDR2 SQIVND (reference sequence). This CDR3 has 14 residues. The germline V and J ends were trimmed by 5 bases and 1 base, with 11 bases remaining between them.

The source of this sequence is a female donor with Graves disease. Sequencing used peripheral blood mononuclear cells (PBMCs), obtained when the disease was refractory, from a patient treated with antithyroid drugs. The chain carries TRBV19 and TRBJ1-1; D ambiguous. The CDR3: CASSLQAANTEAFF. In DNA, the CDR3 is TGTGCCAGTAGTTTGCAGGCCGCGAACACTGAAGCTTTCTTT.